This paragraph reports one TCR beta chain. The entry originates in a study of early T cells in non-severe SARS-CoV-2 infection. CDR3 length: 13 residues. Looked up from germline, CDR1 is SEHNR and CDR2 is FQNEAQ (reference sequence). The V end lost 3 bases, the J end lost 6 bases, and 8 bases lay between the germline ends. TCRdb passed the 5' RACE reads through MiXCR, listing each CDR3 protein once. Found here are around 71,000 distinct CDR3 sequences, around 15% of them singletons; the top ten hold roughly 3.8%. The gene calls are TRBV7-9 and TRBJ1-4; D gene ambiguous. The source was whole blood, collected at baseline. This receptor was identified in an adult who was a healthcare worker with PCR-confirmed SARS-CoV-2 infection or an uninfected control (not recorded which). As DNA, the CDR3 is TGTGCCAGCAGCTTCGACTGGGATGAAAAACTGTTTTTT. Amino acid sequence: CASSFDWDEKLFF.